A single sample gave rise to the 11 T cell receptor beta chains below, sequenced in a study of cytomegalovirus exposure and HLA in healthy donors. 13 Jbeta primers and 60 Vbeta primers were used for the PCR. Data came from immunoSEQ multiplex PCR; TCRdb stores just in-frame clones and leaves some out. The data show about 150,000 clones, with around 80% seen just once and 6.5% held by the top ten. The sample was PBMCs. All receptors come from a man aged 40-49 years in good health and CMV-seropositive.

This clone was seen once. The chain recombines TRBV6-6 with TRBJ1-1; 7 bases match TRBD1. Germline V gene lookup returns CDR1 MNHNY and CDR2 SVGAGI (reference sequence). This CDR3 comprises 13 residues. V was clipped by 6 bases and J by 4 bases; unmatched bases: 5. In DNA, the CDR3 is TGTGCCAGCAGCCCGGACAGGAGCACTGAAGCTTTCTTT. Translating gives CASSPDRSTEAFF.

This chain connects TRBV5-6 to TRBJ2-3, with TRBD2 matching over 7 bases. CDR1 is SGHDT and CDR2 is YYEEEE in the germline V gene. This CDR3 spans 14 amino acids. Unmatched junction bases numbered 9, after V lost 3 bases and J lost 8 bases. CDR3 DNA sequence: TGTGCCAGCAGCTCCCTGACTAGCTCTGGTACGCAGTATTTT. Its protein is CASSSLTSSGTQYF.

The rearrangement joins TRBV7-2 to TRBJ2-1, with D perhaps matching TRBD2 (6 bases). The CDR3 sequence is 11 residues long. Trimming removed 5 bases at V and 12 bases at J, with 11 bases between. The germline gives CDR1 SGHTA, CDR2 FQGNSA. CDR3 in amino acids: CASSIRDWQFF. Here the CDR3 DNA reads TGTGCCAGCAGCATCCGGGACTGGCAGTTCTTC.

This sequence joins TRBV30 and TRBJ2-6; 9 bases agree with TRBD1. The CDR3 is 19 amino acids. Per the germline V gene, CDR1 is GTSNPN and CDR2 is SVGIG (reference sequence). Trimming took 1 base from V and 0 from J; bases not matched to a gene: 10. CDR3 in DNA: TGTGCCTGGAGTGATCTATTCGGGACAGGGATCTCTGGGGCCAACGTCCTGACTTTC. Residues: CAWSDLFGTGISGANVLTF.

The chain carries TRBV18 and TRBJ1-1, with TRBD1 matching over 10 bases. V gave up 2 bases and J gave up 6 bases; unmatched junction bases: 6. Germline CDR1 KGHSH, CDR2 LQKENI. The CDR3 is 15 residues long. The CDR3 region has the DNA TGTGCCAGCTCACCAACTAAGGACAGGGGGTCTGAAGCTTTCTTT. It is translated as CASSPTKDRGSEAFF.

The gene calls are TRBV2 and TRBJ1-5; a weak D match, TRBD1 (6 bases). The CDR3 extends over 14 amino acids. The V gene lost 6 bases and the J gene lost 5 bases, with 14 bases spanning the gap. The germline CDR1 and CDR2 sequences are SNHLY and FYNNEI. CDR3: CASRDRLQDQPQHF. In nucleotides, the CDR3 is TGTGCCAGCAGGGACAGATTACAAGATCAGCCCCAGCATTTT.

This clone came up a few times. CDR3 coding DNA: TGTGCCAGAAGCCCCGGAGGGCCAGCTGGGGATGAGCAGTTCTTC. Translation gives CARSPGGPAGDEQFF. This chain links TRBV7-5 with TRBJ2-1; TRBD2 is the table's D call, not checked against the DNA. TRBV7-5 represents a pseudogene. This CDR3 spans 15 amino acids.

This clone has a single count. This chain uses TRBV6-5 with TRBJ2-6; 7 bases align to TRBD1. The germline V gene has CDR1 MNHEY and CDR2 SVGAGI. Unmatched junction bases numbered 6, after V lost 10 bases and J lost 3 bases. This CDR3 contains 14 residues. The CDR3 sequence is CATLRGRGANVLTF. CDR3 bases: TGTGCCACCCTAAGGGGGCGTGGGGCCAACGTCCTGACTTTC.

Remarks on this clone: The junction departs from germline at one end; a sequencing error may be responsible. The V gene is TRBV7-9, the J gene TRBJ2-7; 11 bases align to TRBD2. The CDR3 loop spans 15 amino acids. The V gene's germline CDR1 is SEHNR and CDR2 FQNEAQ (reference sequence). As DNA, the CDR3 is TGTTCCAGCAGCCCCCGACTAGCGGGATCAGGCGAGCAGTACTTC. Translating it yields CSSSPRLAGSGEQYF. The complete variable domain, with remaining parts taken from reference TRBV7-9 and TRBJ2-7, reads DTGVSQNPRHKITKRGQNVTFRCDPISEHNRLYWYRQTLGQGPEFLTYFQNEAQLEKSRLLSDRFSAERPKGSFSTLEIQRTEQGDSAMYLCSSSPRLAGSGEQYFGPGTRLTVT.

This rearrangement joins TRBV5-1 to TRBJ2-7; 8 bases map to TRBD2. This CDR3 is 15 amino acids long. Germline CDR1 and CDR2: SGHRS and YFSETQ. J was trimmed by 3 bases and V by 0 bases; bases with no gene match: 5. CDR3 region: CASSLDAGGFYEQYF. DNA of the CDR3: TGCGCCAGCAGCTTGGACGCGGGGGGATTCTACGAGCAGTACTTC.

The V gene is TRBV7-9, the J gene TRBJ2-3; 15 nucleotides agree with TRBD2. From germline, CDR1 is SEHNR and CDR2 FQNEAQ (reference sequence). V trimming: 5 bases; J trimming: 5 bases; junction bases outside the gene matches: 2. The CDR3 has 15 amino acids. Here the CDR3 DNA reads TGTGCCAGCAGCGGACTAGCGGGGGGGAAAGATACGCAGTATTTT. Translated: CASSGLAGGKDTQYF.